A single T cell receptor (beta chain) is shown here with its context. The antigen remains unidentified. The source of the sample is a study of T cell responses to AZD1222 COVID-19 vaccine. Overall study: Second doses at about 4 or about 12 weeks were pooled.

The CDR3 is 16 residues long. Germline V gene data show CDR1 as SGHRS and CDR2 as YFSETQ. The ends were cut back, 0 bases at V and 0 bases at J, with 12 bases in the middle. The study's findings and limits: Spike-specific TCR breadth and depth went up after people got two AZD1222 doses. Every sample of the repertoires postdated the peak T cell response. The number of AZD1222 recipients seropositive at baseline was only five or six.

This table comes from immunoSEQ multiplex PCR, and its TCRdb copy is limited to in-frame clones, with some not included. The data hold roughly 140,000 clones, with 93% observed a single time. The receptor comes from an adult in good health. The specimen was peripheral blood, collected on day 0 of AZD1222 vaccination. The chain is built from TRBV5-1 and TRBJ1-1, with D perhaps TRBD1 (6 bases). This CDR3 reads CASSLEGTHMNTEAFF. For the CDR3, the DNA is TGCGCCAGCAGCTTGGAGGGGACACACATGAACACTGAAGCTTTCTTT. Drawing the rest from reference TRBV5-1 and TRBJ1-1, the complete variable domain is KAGVTQTPRYLIKTRGQQVTLSCSPISGHRSVSWYQQTPGQGLQFLFEYFSETQRNKGNFPGRFSGRQFSNSRSEMNVSTLELGDSALYLCASSLEGTHMNTEAFFGQGTRLTVV.